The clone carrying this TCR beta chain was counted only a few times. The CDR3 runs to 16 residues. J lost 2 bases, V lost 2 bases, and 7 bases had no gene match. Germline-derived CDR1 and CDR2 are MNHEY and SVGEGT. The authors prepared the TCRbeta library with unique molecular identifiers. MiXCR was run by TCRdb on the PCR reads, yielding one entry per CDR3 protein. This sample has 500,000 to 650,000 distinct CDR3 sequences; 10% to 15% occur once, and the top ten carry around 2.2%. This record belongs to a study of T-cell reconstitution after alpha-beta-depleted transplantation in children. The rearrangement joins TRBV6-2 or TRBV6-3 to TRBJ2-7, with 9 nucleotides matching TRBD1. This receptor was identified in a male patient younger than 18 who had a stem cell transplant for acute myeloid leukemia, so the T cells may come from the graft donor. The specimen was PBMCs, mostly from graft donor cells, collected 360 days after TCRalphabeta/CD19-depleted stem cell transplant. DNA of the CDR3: TGTGCCAGCAGTTACCCCCGGGACAGGGTTCCCTACGAGCAGTACTTC. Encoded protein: CASSYPRDRVPYEQYF.